This is a list of T cell receptor beta chains from one sample in a study of regulatory T cells in long-lasting Graves disease. TCRdb redid the calling of the multiplex PCR reads with MiXCR, one entry per CDR3 protein. This table has around 420,000 distinct CDR3 sequences, about 14% appearing once. This specimen consisted of peripheral blood mononuclear cells (PBMCs), obtained at new diagnosis, from a patient treated with antithyroid drugs. These receptors were taken from a female donor with Graves disease. CDR3s include the opening cysteine and the closing phenylalanine or tryptophan. Fields, in order: D gene, J gene, V gene, CDR3 protein. D genes are given only for firm matches.

. | TRBJ1-6 | TRBV12-3/TRBV12-4 | CASSRDKGSPLHF
TRBD1 | TRBJ1-2 | TRBV19 | CASSADRGNYGYTF
. | TRBJ1-1 | TRBV18 | CASSPRQDLYYAEAFF
. | TRBJ2-7 | TRBV27 | CASRGGGNEQYF
. | TRBJ2-5 | TRBV5-1 | CASSLGARQETQYF
. | TRBJ2-7 | TRBV7-2 | CASSSRTAYEQYF
TRBD2 | TRBJ2-3 | TRBV3-1 | CASSQDQTSGETF
. | TRBJ1-2 | TRBV3-1 | CASSPLFNYGYTF
. | TRBJ1-3 | TRBV28 | CASSSGISQGPRNTIYF
TRBD2 | TRBJ2-4 | TRBV30 | CAWSRAGGGNIQYF
. | TRBJ1-1 | TRBV7-8 | CASSLLGHKAFF
. | TRBJ2-7 | TRBV12-3/TRBV12-4 | CVSSNKQRGLSYEQYF
. | TRBJ2-6 | TRBV25-1 | CASSDPSGANVLTF
. | TRBJ1-1 | TRBV7-2 | CASSLGAGPGTEAFF
. | TRBJ1-2 | TRBV10-3 | CAISGIGKAYGYTF
. | TRBJ2-2 | TRBV27 | CASSLQQGTGELFF
. | TRBJ2-6 | TRBV19 | CASSTPFLLNPSSGANVLTF
. | TRBJ1-5 | TRBV6-2/TRBV6-3 | CASSQGTGNQPQHF
. | TRBJ1-2 | TRBV5-1 | CASSLLWGRHGYTF
. | TRBJ2-7 | TRBV6-2/TRBV6-3 | CASSLRAGPAYEQYF
TRBD2 | TRBJ2-1 | TRBV11-2 | CASRIQGGGQFF
TRBD1 | TRBJ2-1 | TRBV2 | CASRGPGGHEQFF
TRBD1 | TRBJ2-3 | TRBV29-1 | CSVEDQWTGTDTQYF
. | TRBJ1-1 | TRBV20-1 | CSARDGGSSMNTEAFF
. | TRBJ1-1 | TRBV20-1 | CSAPDRTNTEAFF
TRBD2 | TRBJ2-5 | TRBV20-1 | CSARSLAGQRNQETQYF
. | TRBJ1-1 | TRBV28 | CASRSPGLNTEAFF
TRBD2 | TRBJ2-5 | TRBV20-1 | CSARVSGGAVTQYF
TRBD1 | TRBJ2-1 | TRBV11-1 | CASSSQGQTSYNEQFF